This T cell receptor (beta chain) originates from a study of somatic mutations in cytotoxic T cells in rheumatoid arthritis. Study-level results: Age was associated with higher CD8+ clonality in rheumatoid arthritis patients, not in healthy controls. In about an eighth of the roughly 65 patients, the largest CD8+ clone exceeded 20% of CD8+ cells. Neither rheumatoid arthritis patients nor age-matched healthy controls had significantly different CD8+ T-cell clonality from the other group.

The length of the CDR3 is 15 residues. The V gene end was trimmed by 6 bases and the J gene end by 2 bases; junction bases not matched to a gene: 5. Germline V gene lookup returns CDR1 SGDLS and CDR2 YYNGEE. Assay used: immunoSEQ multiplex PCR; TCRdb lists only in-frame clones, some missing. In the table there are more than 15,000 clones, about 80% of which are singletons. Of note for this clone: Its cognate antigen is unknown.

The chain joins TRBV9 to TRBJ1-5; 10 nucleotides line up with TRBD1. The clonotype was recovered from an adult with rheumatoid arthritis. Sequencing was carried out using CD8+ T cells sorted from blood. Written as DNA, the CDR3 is TGTGCCAGCACCCCGGGGACAGGGGGCAATCAGCCCCAGCATTTT. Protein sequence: CASTPGTGGNQPQHF.